This T cell receptor beta chain originates from a study of Ad26.COV2.S vaccination and SARS-CoV-2 variants. Study-level background: The donor participated in the COV1001 trial, in its Ad26.COV2.S arm. Ad26.COV2.S given intramuscularly, once or twice 56 days apart.

Indicated treatment: roughly 19 received Ad26.COV2.S at low or high dose, single or two shots; five or six received placebo; per-sample allocation not given. Samples were taken on day 63 after the first vaccine or placebo injection. Measured with immunoSEQ multiplex PCR; TCRdb has only the in-frame clones, and not every one. The repertoire includes about 460,000 clones, approximately 90% of them detected once, and approximately 1.7% sits in the top ten. With respect to this clone: The antigen is not known.

Study-wide points: It was found that vaccine and placebo recipients had similar non-spike TCR breadth. Among vaccine recipients, spike-specific TCR breadth exceeded that of placebo recipients.

The source material was peripheral blood, sampled in a trial of Ad26.COV2.S vaccine versus placebo. The source is a person between 18 and 60 years old who received the Ad26.COV2.S COVID-19 vaccine or a placebo.

The CDR3 coding sequence is TGTGCCAGCAGCTTCGGAGAAGGGCTCTATGGCTACACCTTC. Amino acid sequence: CASSFGEGLYGYTF. The J gene is TRBJ1-2, the V gene TRBV7-9; D not certain. This CDR3 contains 14 residues. With 3 bases removed from V and 4 bases from J, the gap between germline ends came to 12 bases. The V gene's germline CDR1 is SEHNR and CDR2 FQNEAQ (reference sequence).